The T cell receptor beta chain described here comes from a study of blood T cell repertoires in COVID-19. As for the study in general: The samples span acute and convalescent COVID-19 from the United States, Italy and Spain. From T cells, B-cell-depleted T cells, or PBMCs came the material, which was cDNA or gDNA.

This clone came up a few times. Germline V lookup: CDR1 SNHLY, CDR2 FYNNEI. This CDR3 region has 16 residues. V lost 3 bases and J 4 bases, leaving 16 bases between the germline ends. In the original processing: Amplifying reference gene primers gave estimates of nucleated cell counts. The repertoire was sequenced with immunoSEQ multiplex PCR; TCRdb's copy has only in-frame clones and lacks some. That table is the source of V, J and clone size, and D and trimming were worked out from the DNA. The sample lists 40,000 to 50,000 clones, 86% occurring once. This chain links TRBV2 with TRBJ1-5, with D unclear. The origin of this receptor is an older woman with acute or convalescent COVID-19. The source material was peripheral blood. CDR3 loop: CASSDLIRRNNQPQHF. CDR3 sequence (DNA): TGTGCCAGCAGTGATCTAATACGGCGGAATAATCAGCCCCAGCATTTT. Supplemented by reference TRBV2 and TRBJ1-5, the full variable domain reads EPEVTQTPSHQVTQMGQEVILRCVPISNHLYFYWYRQILGQKVEFLVSFYNNEISEKSEIFDDQFSVERPDGSNFTLKIRSTKLEDSAMYFCASSDLIRRNNQPQHFGDGTRLSIL.